This T cell receptor beta chain comes out of a study of CD8 T cells in Susac syndrome. In the study overall: At the time of blood draw, patients with Susac syndrome were therapy-naive, receiving corticosteroids, or receiving intravenous immunoglobulin alone. Study findings and constraints: The study's TCR sequencing and HLA analysis covered a relatively small number of individuals, and the study acknowledged this. Among active patients and in TEMRA cells, CD8+ clonal expansion in Susac reached its peak.

Regarding this clonotype: Its antigen is currently unknown.

A quantity of about 0.45 to 1 ug RNA underwent reverse transcription using random hexamers. The method of amplification for TCR beta CDR3 was immunoSEQ multiplex PCR, covering 54 Vbeta and 13 Jbeta. TCRdb reprocessed the immunoSEQ multiplex PCR reads via MiXCR and lists one record per CDR3 protein. The sample lists 130,000 or so distinct CDR3 sequences, 85% to 95% occurring once. The germline V and J ends were trimmed by 5 bases and 2 bases, with 12 bases remaining between them. Germline CDR1 MNHEY, CDR2 SMNVEV (reference sequence). CDR3 length: 14 residues. The genes are TRBV27 and TRBJ1-2; possibly TRBD1 for D (5 bases). The sequence derives from a human donor with Susac syndrome. Sequenced material: CD8+ T cells from PBMCs. CDR3 sequence reads: CASSPIPGNYGYTF. The CDR3 coding sequence is TGTGCCAGCAGTCCGATCCCAGGGAACTATGGCTACACCTTC.